A selection of T cell receptor beta chains follows, all from one sample in a study of T cell responses to AZD1222 COVID-19 vaccine. TCRdb's table, derived via immunoSEQ multiplex PCR, lists solely in-frame clones and lacks some. The sample has about 80,000 clones; 70% to 90% are singletons. The sample was peripheral blood, taken 28 days after the second AZD1222 dose. These receptor sequences come from an adult who received the AZD1222 COVID-19 vaccine. CDR3s include the opening cysteine and the closing phenylalanine or tryptophan. The order of the fields is D gene, V gene, clone size, J gene, CDR3 length, CDR3 DNA, CDR3 protein. A D gene is named only where the DNA matches it firmly. Rows may omit the clone size; those that give it use once, few, many or a size class.

.	TRBV9	.	TRBJ1-6	14	TGTGCCAGCACGAAGTCCGTCGCAAATTCACCCCTCCACTTT	CASTKSVANSPLHF
.	TRBV7-6	.	TRBJ1-3	15	TGTGCCAGCAGGGGACCGACCAGCTCTGGAAACACCATATATTTT	CASRGPTSSGNTIYF
.	TRBV9	.	TRBJ1-4	16	TGTGCCAGCAGCCCCCGAAGGGAGGGGACTAATGAAAAACTGTTTTTT	CASSPRREGTNEKLFF
.	TRBV11-2	.	TRBJ2-7	15	TGTGCCAGCAGCCATGGGGCCGAAACTTTGGACGGGCAGTACTTC	CASSHGAETLDGQYF
.	TRBV7-9	.	TRBJ1-2	15	TGTGCCAGCAGCTTTTACGGGACGGCCCCTTATGGCTACACCTTC	CASSFYGTAPYGYTF
TRBD1	TRBV4-1	.	TRBJ1-6	15	TGCGCCAGCAGCCAAGCGAGACAGGGATATTCACCCCTCCACTTT	CASSQARQGYSPLHF
.	TRBV7-8	once	TRBJ2-7	16	TGTGCCAGCAGCTTTAACAGGGCGCCGTTCTCCTACGAGCAGTACTTC	CASSFNRAPFSYEQYF
.	TRBV27	.	TRBJ1-1	13	TGTGCCAGCAGTTTACGACGTTTGGCTGAAGCTTTCTTT	CASSLRRLAEAFF
TRBD1	TRBV5-6	.	TRBJ1-5	16	TGTGCCAGCAGCTCAACAGGGGGCTATGGGGATCAGCCCCAGCATTTT	CASSSTGGYGDQPQHF
TRBD1	TRBV5-6	few	TRBJ2-7	15	TGTGCCAGCAGCCTAGCCGGGACAGGGGCCGGTGAGCAGTACTTC	CASSLAGTGAGEQYF
.	TRBV7-9	.	TRBJ1-2	14	TGTGCCAGCAGCTTCGGGGGACAAAGCTATGGCTACACCTTC	CASSFGGQSYGYTF
.	TRBV3-1/TRBV3-2	.	TRBJ2-3	13	TGTGCCAGCAGCCTCGGGAGACCCGATACGCAGTATTTT	CASSLGRPDTQYF
.	TRBV6-5	.	TRBJ1-5	11	TGTGCCAGCTCCGAGAATCAGCCCCAGCATTTT	CASSENQPQHF
TRBD1	TRBV18	.	TRBJ1-3	16	TGTGCCAGCTCACCCGATCCGGGACAGGGAAGGAACACCATATATTTT	CASSPDPGQGRNTIYF
.	TRBV11-2	.	TRBJ1-2	12	TGTGCCAGCAGCTCGCAGGGGAATGGCTACACCTTC	CASSSQGNGYTF
.	TRBV5-4	.	TRBJ1-1	14	TGTGCCAGCAGCTTGGACCGGGGGCACACTGAAGCTTTCTTT	CASSLDRGHTEAFF
.	TRBV3-1/TRBV3-2	.	TRBJ2-1	13	TGTGCCAGCCGCAGGGCCGGGAACAATGAGCAGTTCTTC	CASRRAGNNEQFF
.	TRBV28	.	TRBJ2-7	12	TGTGCCAGCAGTTTGCACAGGAACGAGCAGTACTTC	CASSLHRNEQYF
TRBD1	TRBV5-6	.	TRBJ2-7	16	TGTGCCAGCAGCGTGGGGTCCGGGACAGGGGTTGACGAGCAGTACTTC	CASSVGSGTGVDEQYF
.	TRBV7-2	few	TRBJ2-1	14	TGTGCCAGCAGCTTAGCGCCGGGGATATATGAGCAGTTCTTC	CASSLAPGIYEQFF
.	TRBV6-1	.	TRBJ2-3	18	TGTGCCAGCAGTGAACGTTCAGGGTCTCAAGGCGTCCGAGATACGCAGTATTTT	CASSERSGSQGVRDTQYF
TRBD1	TRBV28	.	TRBJ2-5	16	TGTGCCAGCAGTTTCCCATCGGGACAGGGGAGGGAGACCCAGTACTTC	CASSFPSGQGRETQYF
TRBD2	TRBV4-2	once	TRBJ2-3	20	TGTGCCAGCAGCCAAGAAGGACTAGCGGGGGGCCAAGGTCGGGGAGATACGCAGTATTTT	CASSQEGLAGGQGRGDTQYF
TRBD1	TRBV27	.	TRBJ1-5	14	TGTGCCAGCAGTGCCGGACAGGTCCATCAGCCCCAGCATTTT	CASSAGQVHQPQHF
TRBD1	TRBV3-1/TRBV3-2	.	TRBJ1-1	15	TGTGCCAGCAGCCGCTGGGACAGGGGGAACACTGAAGCTTTCTTT	CASSRWDRGNTEAFF
.	TRBV13	.	TRBJ1-1	12	TGTGCCAGCAGCTTAGATAACAGTGAAGCTTTCTTT	CASSLDNSEAFF
.	TRBV5-5	.	TRBJ2-3	15	TGTGCCAGCAGCTTGGATTTGGCAGTCACAGATACGCAGTATTTT	CASSLDLAVTDTQYF
TRBD1	TRBV19	.	TRBJ1-2	15	TGTGCCAGTAACCCAGGGGGCTCAGACCCCTATGGCTACACCTTC	CASNPGGSDPYGYTF
.	TRBV2	.	TRBJ1-5	13	TGTGCCAGCAGTCAGTATAGCAATCAGCCCCAGCATTTT	CASSQYSNQPQHF
TRBD2	TRBV4-2	.	TRBJ2-3	17	TGTGCCAGCAGCCAGGGGACTAGCGGGCGAAACACAGATACGCAGTATTTT	CASSQGTSGRNTDTQYF
TRBD1	TRBV19	once	TRBJ1-5	16	TGTGCCAGTAGTATATCTGGTGGGACAGGGGATCAGCCCCAGCATTTT	CASSISGGTGDQPQHF
.	TRBV28	.	TRBJ2-2	15	TGTGCCAGCAGTTGGCCCGCGGGAATCACCGGGGAGCTGTTTTTT	CASSWPAGITGELFF
TRBD1	TRBV24-1	.	TRBJ2-7	15	TGTGCCACCAGTGATGGGAGGACAGGGGTGAACGAGCAGTACTTC	CATSDGRTGVNEQYF
TRBD1	TRBV2	.	TRBJ1-5	15	TGTGCCACTTGCCGGGACAGGGGTGGCAATCAGCCCCAGCATTTT	CATCRDRGGNQPQHF
.	TRBV7-2	.	TRBJ2-5	13	TGTGCCAGCAGCTTAGGACCGCAAGAGACCCAGTACTTC	CASSLGPQETQYF
.	TRBV19	.	TRBJ1-5	15	TGTGCCAGTAGTGATATGTCGGGGTCCAATCAGCCCCAGCATTTT	CASSDMSGSNQPQHF
TRBD1	TRBV5-6	few	TRBJ2-7	17	TGTGCCAGCAGCTTGGCCGGGACAGGGTATAAGGCCTACGAGCAGTACTTC	CASSLAGTGYKAYEQYF
.	TRBV30	.	TRBJ1-1	17	TGTGCCTGGAGTGTTGCAGGAGGCAGCGGCCGTGGCACTGAAGCTTTCTTT	CAWSVAGGSGRGTEAFF
.	TRBV10-3	.	TRBJ2-5	14	TGTGCCACCCGTTCGTCGGACAGCCAAGAGACCCAGTACTTC	CATRSSDSQETQYF
.	TRBV4-1	.	TRBJ2-1	17	TGCGCCAGCAGCCAAGGACGGCGAGGGGGGGGCTACAATGAGCAGTTCTTC	CASSQGRRGGGYNEQFF
TRBD1	TRBV30	once	TRBJ2-7	15	TGTGCCTTAACACGAAGACAGGGAATTACCTACGAGCAGTACTTC	CALTRRQGITYEQYF
.	TRBV3-1/TRBV3-2	.	TRBJ2-3	16	TGTGCCAGCAGCCAAGATCCTAGCGCCGGCACAGATACGCAGTATTTT	CASSQDPSAGTDTQYF
TRBD1	TRBV5-6	once	TRBJ2-7	14	TGTGCCAGCAGCCCCGCCGAGGCAGGGGGCGAGCAGTACTTC	CASSPAEAGGEQYF
TRBD1	TRBV6-5	.	TRBJ1-1	15	TGTGCCAGCAGGGTCGGGTGGCAGGGGGAGGCTGAAGCTTTCTTT	CASRVGWQGEAEAFF
TRBD1	TRBV9	.	TRBJ1-4	15	TGTGCCAGCAGCATGACAACAGGGGTTAATGAAAAACTGTTTTTT	CASSMTTGVNEKLFF
TRBD2	TRBV7-7	.	TRBJ2-5	15	TGTGCTAGCAGCCCCAGACTAGCAAGTCAAGAGACCCAGTACTTC	CASSPRLASQETQYF
.	TRBV12-3/TRBV12-4	.	TRBJ2-7	13	TGTGCCAGCAGGGGCAGCCGCCCCTACGAGCAGTACTTC	CASRGSRPYEQYF
TRBD1	TRBV28	.	TRBJ2-3	14	TGTGCCACCCTGAGACAGGGCTTCACAGATACGCAGTATTTT	CATLRQGFTDTQYF